The present T cell receptor (beta chain) was sequenced within a study of graft-versus-host responses after intestinal transplantation (dated by TCRdb to the early 2020s). Background for the entire study: The transplants that recipients got were multivisceral, liver-intestinal, or isolated intestinal. Anti-thymocyte globulin induction was given to all recipients, followed by maintenance tacrolimus and steroids for two to four years. After intestinal transplantation, graft-versus-host and host-versus-graft alloreactive T cell clones were followed in the graft, circulation and bone marrow using bulk TCR-beta CDR3 sequencing. Alloreactive clones were identified by sequencing pre-transplant mixed lymphocyte reaction products and comparing them with unstimulated pre-transplant donor and recipient T cells. The cohort enrolled under 30 intestinal transplant recipients, one of whom was a retransplant, and a few patients without pretransplant specimens were excluded. Donor T cell macrochimerism was defined as a peak of at least 4% donor T cells among recipient peripheral blood mononuclear cells. Rather than being sequenced by the commercial service, samples from three later patients were sequenced in-house on an Illumina MiSeq and processed with MiXCR.

From V the trimming removes 3 bases and from J it removes 5 bases, while the gene matches leave 13 bases of the junction unaccounted for. The germline V gene (reference sequence) gives CDR1 as LNHDA and CDR2 as SQIVND. From the cysteine up to the phenylalanine, the CDR3 has a length of 18 residues. Kept here is only the CDR3 DNA, which spans 54 bases and is read in frame from base 1. As regards this clone: Its antigen is not yet known. Per-nucleotide qualities are absent, and no much larger clonotype sits a single base away.

This specimen's time point label, per the study, means: cells obtained before transplantation from donor or recipient. CD3+CD4+ and CD3+CD8+ populations were FACS-sorted from unstimulated pre-transplant donor and recipient cells taken from spleen or lymph nodes. Overall results and qualifications from the work: Early after transplant, peak levels of circulating GvH clones were found to be associated with declines in HvG clones. Conclusions were limited by the relatively low number and heterogeneity of intestinal transplant patients. In the allografts of patients with donor T cell macrochimerism, GvH to HvG T cell clonal ratios were high. GvH clones were detected in recipient bone marrow, and some of these GvH clones were observed earlier in ileal mucosa or blood, consistent with an intestinal mucosal origin.

The library was obtained by the immunoSEQ multiplex PCR assay. For most patients, genomic DNA was isolated with the Qiagen DNeasy Blood and Tissue Kit and sent frozen to Adaptive Biotechnologies for TCR sequencing. For most patients, genomic DNA was subjected to high-throughput TCR-beta CDR3 sequencing by Adaptive Biotechnologies. Per the authors' processing: TCR sequencing data for more than 15 patients were retrieved from Adaptive's ImmunoSEQ software; a few other patients were processed with MiXCR and VDJtools. To correct CD4 versus CD8 sorting errors, any sequence found in both subsets at a frequency ratio below 5:1 was removed. CDR3 nucleotide sequences shared by donor and recipient were removed because the origin of these sequences could not be assigned. To be classed as alloreactive, a clone needed at least 2-fold expansion over unstimulated cells and a minimum CFSE-low frequency of 0.002% (template counts) or 0.001% (read counts). A clone was considered mappable if detected in the sequenced pre-transplant spleen, lymph node, or MLR CFSE-low populations of the donor or recipient. The cumulative frequency of alloreactive clones was calculated as a percentage of all sequences, weighted by copy number. In its TCRdb copy, this immuneACCESS table keeps in-frame sequences only and misses some clones. Where compared with another copy, unresolved V genes explain less than half of these, and the others have no known cause. D and trimming were read from the DNA, whereas the V and J calls and clone size are those reported in that table. The sample yields 100,000 or so clones; about 90% were counted once. The ten largest clones capture roughly 0.17% of the sample.

The receptor was isolated from a human donor who received an intestinal transplant. The sample was unstimulated CD4+ T cells sorted from spleen or lymph node cells, taken before intestinal transplant. The rearrangement combines TRBV19 with TRBJ1-6; TRBD1 agrees with 7 junctional bases. The DNA sequence is as follows: TGTGCCAGTAGTATTCTGCCCCTCGACAGGGCCGATAATTCACCCCTCCACTTT. Translated, this is CASSILPLDRADNSPLHF.